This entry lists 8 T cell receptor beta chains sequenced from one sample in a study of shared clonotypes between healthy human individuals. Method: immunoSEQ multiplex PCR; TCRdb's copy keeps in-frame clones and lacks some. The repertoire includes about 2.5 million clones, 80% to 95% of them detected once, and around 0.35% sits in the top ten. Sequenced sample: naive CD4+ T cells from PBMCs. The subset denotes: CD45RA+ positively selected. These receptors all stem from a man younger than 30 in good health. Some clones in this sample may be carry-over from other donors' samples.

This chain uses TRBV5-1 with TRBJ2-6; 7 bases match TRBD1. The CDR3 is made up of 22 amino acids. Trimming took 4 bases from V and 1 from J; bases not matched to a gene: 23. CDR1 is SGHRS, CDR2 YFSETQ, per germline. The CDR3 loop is CASSLTRPLNRGTPSGANVLTF. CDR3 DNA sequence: TGCGCCAGCAGCCTCACACGGCCCTTGAACAGGGGCACCCCATCTGGGGCCAACGTCCTGACTTTC.

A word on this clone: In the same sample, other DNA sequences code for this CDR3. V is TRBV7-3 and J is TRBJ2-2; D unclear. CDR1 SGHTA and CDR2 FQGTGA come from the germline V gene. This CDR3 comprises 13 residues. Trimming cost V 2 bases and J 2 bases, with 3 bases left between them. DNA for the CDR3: TGTGCCAGCAGCTTAGGTAACACCGGGGAGCTGTTTTTT. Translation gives CASSLGNTGELFF.

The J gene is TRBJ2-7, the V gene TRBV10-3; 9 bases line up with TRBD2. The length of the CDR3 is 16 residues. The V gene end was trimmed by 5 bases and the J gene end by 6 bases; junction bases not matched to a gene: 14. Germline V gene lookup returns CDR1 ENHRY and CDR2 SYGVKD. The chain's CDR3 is CAISRGSGSPPSEQYF. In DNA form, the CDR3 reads TGTGCCATCAGTCGTGGTAGCGGGAGCCCCCCCTCCGAGCAGTACTTC.

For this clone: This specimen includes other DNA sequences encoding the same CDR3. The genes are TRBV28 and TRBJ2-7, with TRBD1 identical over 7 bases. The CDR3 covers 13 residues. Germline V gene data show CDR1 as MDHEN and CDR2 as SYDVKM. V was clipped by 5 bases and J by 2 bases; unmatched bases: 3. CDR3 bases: TGTGCCAGCAGTCCGGGACAGACCTACGAGCAGTACTTC. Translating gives CASSPGQTYEQYF.

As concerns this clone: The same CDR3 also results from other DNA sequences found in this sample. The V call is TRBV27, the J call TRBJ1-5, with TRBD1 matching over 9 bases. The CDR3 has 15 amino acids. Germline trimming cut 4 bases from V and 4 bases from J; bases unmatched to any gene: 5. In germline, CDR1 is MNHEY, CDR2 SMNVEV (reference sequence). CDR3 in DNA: TGTGCCAGCAGTTCGGGACAGGGACGGAATCAGCCCCAGCATTTT. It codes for CASSSGQGRNQPQHF.

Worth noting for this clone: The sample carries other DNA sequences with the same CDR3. The CDR3 sequence is CASSLGRISGNTIYF. DNA for the CDR3: TGTGCCAGCAGCCTGGGACGGATCTCTGGAAACACCATATATTTT. This rearrangement joins TRBV11-2 to TRBJ1-3; D is perhaps TRBD1 (5 bases). Trimming left V 5 bases short and J 0 bases short, with 11 bases between. CDR3 size: 15 residues. Germline V gives CDR1 SGHAT, CDR2 FQNNGV.

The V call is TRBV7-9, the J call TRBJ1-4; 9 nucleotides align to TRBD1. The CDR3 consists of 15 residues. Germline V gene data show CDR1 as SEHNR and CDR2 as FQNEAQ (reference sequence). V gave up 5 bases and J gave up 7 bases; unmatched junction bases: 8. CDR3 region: CASSPTGTGIEKLFF. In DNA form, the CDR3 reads TGTGCCAGCAGCCCAACCGGGACAGGGATTGAAAAACTGTTTTTT.

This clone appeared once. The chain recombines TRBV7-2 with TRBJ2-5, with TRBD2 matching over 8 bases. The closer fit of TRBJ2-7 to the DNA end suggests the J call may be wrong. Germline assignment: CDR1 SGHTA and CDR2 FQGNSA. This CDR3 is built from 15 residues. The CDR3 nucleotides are TGTGCCAGCAGCGTGAGCGGGAGTAGCTCCTACGAGCAGTACTTC. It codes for CASSVSGSSSYEQYF.